The clone carrying this TCR beta chain has more than one count but fewer than ten. The CDR3 sequence is 11 residues long. CDR1 is DFQATT, CDR2 SNEGSKA, per germline (reference sequence). V gave up 7 bases and J gave up 4 bases, with 10 bases separating them. This record belongs to a study of blood T cell repertoires in COVID-19. Study processing details: Using reference gene primer amplification, nucleated cell counts were estimated. Here immunoSEQ multiplex PCR was the method, and the copy in TCRdb shows in-frame clones only, minus some. The V and J calls and clone size were taken over from that table, and D and trimming were inferred from the DNA. The sample lists about 380,000 clones, 90% occurring once.

The sequenced sample was peripheral blood. This TCR was sampled from a man between 18 and 29 years old with active or convalescent COVID-19. This chain uses TRBV20-1 with TRBJ1-2; D call uncertain. CDR3 in DNA: TGCAGTGGTGAACAGTCCTATGGCTACACCTTC. Encoded protein: CSGEQSYGYTF.